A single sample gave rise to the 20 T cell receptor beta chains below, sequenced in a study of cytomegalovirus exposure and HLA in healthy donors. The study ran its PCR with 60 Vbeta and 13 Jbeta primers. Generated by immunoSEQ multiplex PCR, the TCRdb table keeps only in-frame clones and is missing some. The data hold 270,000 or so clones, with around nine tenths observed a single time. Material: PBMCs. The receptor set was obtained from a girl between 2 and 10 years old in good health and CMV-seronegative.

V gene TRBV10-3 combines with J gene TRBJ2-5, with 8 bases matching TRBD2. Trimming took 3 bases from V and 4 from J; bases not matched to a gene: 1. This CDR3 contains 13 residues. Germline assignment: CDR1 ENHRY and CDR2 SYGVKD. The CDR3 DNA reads TGTGCCATCAGTGACGGGGGGGGAGAGACCCAGTACTTC. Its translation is CAISDGGGETQYF.

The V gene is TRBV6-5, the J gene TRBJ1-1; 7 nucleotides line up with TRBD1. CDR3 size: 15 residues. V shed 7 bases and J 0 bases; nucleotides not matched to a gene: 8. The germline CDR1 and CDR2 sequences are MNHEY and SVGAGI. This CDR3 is CASKRPTGMNTEAFF. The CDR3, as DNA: TGTGCCAGCAAACGTCCGACAGGGATGAACACTGAAGCTTTCTTT.

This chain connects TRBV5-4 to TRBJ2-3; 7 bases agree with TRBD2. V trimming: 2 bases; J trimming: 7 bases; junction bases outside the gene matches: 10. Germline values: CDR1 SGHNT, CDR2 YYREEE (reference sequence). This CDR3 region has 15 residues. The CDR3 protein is CASSFGREEVNTQYF. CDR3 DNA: TGTGCCAGCAGCTTCGGACGGGAGGAGGTAAATACGCAGTATTTT. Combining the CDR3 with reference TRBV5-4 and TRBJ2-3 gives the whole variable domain ETGVTQSPTHLIKTRGQQVTLRCSSQSGHNTVSWYQQALGQGPQFIFQYYREEENGRGNFPPRFSGLQFPNYSSELNVNALELDDSALYLCASSFGREEVNTQYFGPGTRLTVL.

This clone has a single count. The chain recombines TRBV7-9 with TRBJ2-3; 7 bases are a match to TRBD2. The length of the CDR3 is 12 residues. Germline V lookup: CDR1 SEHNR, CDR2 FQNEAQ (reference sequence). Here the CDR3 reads CSAGEGTDTQYF. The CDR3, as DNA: TGTTCCGCGGGGGAGGGAACAGATACGCAGTATTTT.

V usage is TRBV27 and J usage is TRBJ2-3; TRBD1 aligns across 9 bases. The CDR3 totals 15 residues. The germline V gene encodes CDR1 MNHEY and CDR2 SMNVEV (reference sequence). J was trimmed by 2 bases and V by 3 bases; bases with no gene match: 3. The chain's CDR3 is CASSLWDRDTDTQYF. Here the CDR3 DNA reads TGTGCCAGCAGTTTGTGGGACAGGGACACAGATACGCAGTATTTT.

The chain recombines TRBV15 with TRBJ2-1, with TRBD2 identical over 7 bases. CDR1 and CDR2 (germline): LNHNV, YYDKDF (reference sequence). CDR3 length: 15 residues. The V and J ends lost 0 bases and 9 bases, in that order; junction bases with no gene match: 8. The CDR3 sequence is CATSRERESPSEQFF. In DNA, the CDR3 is TGTGCCACCAGCAGAGAGCGGGAGTCCCCTTCTGAGCAGTTCTTC.

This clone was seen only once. The chain's CDR3 is CASSLVQQETQYF. Written as DNA, the CDR3 is TGTGCCAGCAGCTTGGTACAGCAAGAGACCCAGTACTTC. The V gene is TRBV5-6, the J gene TRBJ2-5; D call uncertain. With 0 bases removed from V and 2 bases from J, the gap between germline ends came to 5 bases. CDR3 length: 13 residues. Germline V gives CDR1 SGHDT, CDR2 YYEEEE.

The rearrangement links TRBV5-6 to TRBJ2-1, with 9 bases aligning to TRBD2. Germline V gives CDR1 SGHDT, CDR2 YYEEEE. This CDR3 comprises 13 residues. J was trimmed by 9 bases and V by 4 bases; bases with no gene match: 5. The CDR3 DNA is TGTGCCAGCAGCCTAGGGACTAGCACTGAGCAGTTCTTC. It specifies CASSLGTSTEQFF.

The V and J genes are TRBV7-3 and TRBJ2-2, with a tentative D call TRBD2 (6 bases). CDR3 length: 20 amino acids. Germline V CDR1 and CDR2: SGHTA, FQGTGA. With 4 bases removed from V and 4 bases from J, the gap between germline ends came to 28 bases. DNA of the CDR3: TGTGCCAGCAGCTCTATAAAACTCCTTCCTAGCGCTGATTCCACCGGGGAGCTGTTTTTT. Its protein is CASSSIKLLPSADSTGELFF.

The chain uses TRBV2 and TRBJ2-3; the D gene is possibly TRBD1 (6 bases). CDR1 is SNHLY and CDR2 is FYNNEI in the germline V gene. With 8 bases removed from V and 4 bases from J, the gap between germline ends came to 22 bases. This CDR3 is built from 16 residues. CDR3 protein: CASSEAGTLKADTQYF. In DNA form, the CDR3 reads TGTGCCAGCTCGGAAGCCGGGACATTAAAGGCAGATACGCAGTATTTT.

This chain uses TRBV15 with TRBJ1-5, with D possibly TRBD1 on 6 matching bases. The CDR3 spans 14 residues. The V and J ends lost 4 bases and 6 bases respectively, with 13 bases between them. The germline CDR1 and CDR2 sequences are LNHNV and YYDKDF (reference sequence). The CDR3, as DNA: TGTGCCACCAGCATACAGGGTTGGAGTCAGCCCCAGCATTTT. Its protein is CATSIQGWSQPQHF.

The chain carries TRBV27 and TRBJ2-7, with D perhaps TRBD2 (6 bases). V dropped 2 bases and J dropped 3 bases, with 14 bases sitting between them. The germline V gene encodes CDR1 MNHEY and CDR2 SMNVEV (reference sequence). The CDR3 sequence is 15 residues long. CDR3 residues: CASSLIGVGSYEQYF. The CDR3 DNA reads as TGTGCCAGCAGTTTAATCGGTGTCGGGAGCTACGAGCAGTACTTC.

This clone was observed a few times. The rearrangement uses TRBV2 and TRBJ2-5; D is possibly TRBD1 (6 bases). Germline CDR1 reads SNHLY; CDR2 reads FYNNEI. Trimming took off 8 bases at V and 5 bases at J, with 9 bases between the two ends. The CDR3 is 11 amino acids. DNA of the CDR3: TGTGCCAGCGGAACAGGGGAGACCCAGTACTTC. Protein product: CASGTGETQYF.

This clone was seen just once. CDR3 sequence (DNA): TGTGCCAGCAGCCACGGGACTAGCGGGAGTAATGAGCAGTTCTTC. Its protein product is CASSHGTSGSNEQFF. The chain links TRBV11-2 to TRBJ2-1, with 14 bases fitting TRBD2. Germline assignment: CDR1 SGHAT and CDR2 FQNNGV. V trimming: 5 bases; J trimming: 7 bases; junction bases outside the gene matches: 4. This CDR3 spans 15 amino acids.

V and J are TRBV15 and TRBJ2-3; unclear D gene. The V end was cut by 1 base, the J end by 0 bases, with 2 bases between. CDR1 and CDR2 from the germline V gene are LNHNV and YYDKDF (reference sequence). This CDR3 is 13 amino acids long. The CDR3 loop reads CATSRASTDTQYF. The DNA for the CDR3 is TGTGCCACCAGCAGAGCGAGCACAGATACGCAGTATTTT.

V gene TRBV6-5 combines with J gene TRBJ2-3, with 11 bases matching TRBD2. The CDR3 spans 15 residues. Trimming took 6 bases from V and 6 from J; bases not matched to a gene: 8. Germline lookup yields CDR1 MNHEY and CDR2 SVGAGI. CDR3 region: CASRGLAVSGDTQYF. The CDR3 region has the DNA TGTGCCAGCAGGGGACTAGCGGTCTCCGGGGATACGCAGTATTTT.

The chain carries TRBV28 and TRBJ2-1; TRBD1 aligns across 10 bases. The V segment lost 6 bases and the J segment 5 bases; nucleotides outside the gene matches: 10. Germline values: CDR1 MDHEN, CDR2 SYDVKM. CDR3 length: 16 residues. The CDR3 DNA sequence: TGTGCCAGCAGCCCCCCCCGGGACAGGGGACACAATGAGCAGTTCTTC. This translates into CASSPPRDRGHNEQFF.

CDR3 DNA: TGTGCCAGCAAAGACAGGGGGGATCAGCCCCAGCATTTT. Its protein is CASKDRGDQPQHF. The gene calls are TRBV21-1 and TRBJ1-5; the D segment call TRBD1 is taken from the table without a DNA check. TRBV21-1 is described as a pseudogene. The CDR3 length is 13 residues.

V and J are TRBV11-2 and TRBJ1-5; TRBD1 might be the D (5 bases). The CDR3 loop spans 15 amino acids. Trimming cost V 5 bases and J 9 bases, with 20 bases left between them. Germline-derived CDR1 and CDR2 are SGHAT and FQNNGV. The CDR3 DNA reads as TGTGCCAGCAGCCCGGGGGAAGGTGGCGGTTGGCCCCAGCATTTT. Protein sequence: CASSPGEGGGWPQHF.

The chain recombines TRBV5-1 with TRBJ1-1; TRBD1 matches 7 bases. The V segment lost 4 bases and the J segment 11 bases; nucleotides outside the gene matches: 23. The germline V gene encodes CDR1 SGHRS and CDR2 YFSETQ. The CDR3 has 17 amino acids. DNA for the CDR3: TGCGCCAGCAGCCCGTACGACCGGGACAGCGGGCACCGTGGGGCTTTCTTT. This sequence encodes CASSPYDRDSGHRGAFF.